The entry below gives a single TCR beta chain sequence along with its context. Its antigen remains undetermined. No much larger clone is present one base from it, and per-base qualities are unavailable. Repertoires were sampled repeatedly over the course of chemoradiotherapy so that clonal expansion in the tumor microenvironment could be followed. The CDR3 runs 15 residues from the cysteine to the phenylalanine. The retained sequence is limited to the CDR3, 45 bases, with the frame set at the first base. CDR1 is given as SGHTA and CDR2 as FQGNSA, both from the germline V gene. V and J are trimmed by 5 bases and 3 bases, and the gene matches miss 4 bases of the junction. This record belongs to a study of chemoradiotherapy in HPV16-positive cancers (dated by TCRdb to between 2021 and 2024). A note on the overall study: Candidate HPV-specific T-cell clones and common TCR motifs were defined through functional T-cell assays on cells from a couple of HPV16-positive patients. Whether T-cell immunity against the HPV oncoproteins E6 and E7 changes during chemoradiotherapy and whether survival is affected by this immunity were examined in the study. TCR repertoires from over 80 patients with HPV-related cancers were then used to track the candidate HPV-specific TCRs and motifs.

Results the study describes overall, beyond this receptor: Expansion of candidate HPV-specific clones and E7-related TCR motifs was observed in the tumor microenvironment during treatment, whereas no such expansion was observed for non-HPV-specific T cells. The survival association was reported for HPV16-positive patients, and the functional definition of HPV-specific T cells was derived from only two HPV16-positive patients. In HPV16-positive patients, expansion of HPV-responsive T cells during chemoradiotherapy was found to be associated with improved recurrence-free survival.

The library was prepared using the immunoSEQ multiplex PCR assay. The table comes from immuneACCESS by way of TCRdb, which keeps in-frame sequences with V and J called. Part of the clones is missing from these tables; in studies checked, under half for an unresolved V gene and the rest for unknown reasons. The sample table lists 20,000 to 30,000 clones, 94% of them with a count of one. Roughly 2.8% of the sample is taken by the ten largest. Rearrangement joined TRBV7-2 to TRBJ2-3, with 11 bases matching TRBD2. Sampling was carried out from a patient who underwent chemoradiotherapy. This clonotype was obtained from a human donor with HPV-associated anogenital cancer. The nucleotide sequence is TGTGCCAGCAGCATGACTAGCGGGATTACAGATACGCAGTATTTT. Its coded protein is CASSMTSGITDTQYF.